These 19 T cell receptor beta chains share one sample of origin, sequenced in a study of T cells in localized non-small cell lung cancer. Sequenced by immunoSEQ multiplex PCR; TCRdb stores in-frame clones only, minus some. The table records about 1,500 clones, roughly 22% of them present only once. The sample was normal lung tissue next to the tumor, taken before any cancer treatment. These receptors all stem from a man aged 35 to 70 with stage II lung adenocarcinoma.

V is TRBV9 and J is TRBJ1-1, with D uncertain. Germline V lookup: CDR1 SGDLS, CDR2 YYNGEE. Trimming removed 4 bases at V and 3 bases at J, with 13 bases between. The CDR3 loop spans 14 amino acids. The CDR3 protein is CASSPSSLDTEAFF. CDR3 bases: TGTGCCAGCAGCCCAAGCAGTCTTGACACTGAAGCTTTCTTT.

There are a few counts of this clone. The gene calls are TRBV15 and TRBJ1-2; 7 bases fit TRBD1. The length of the CDR3 is 16 residues. J was trimmed by 7 bases and V by 0 bases; bases with no gene match: 11. CDR1 LNHNV and CDR2 YYDKDF come from the germline V gene (reference sequence). The CDR3 region has the DNA TGTGCCACCAGCAGAGATAAGGTTGGAACAGGGGCTGGCTACACCTTC. It yields the protein CATSRDKVGTGAGYTF.

This clone is labeled medium-sized. V and J are TRBV6-8 and TRBJ2-7; 10 bases are a match to TRBD2. Per the germline V gene, CDR1 is MNHGY and CDR2 is SAAAGT. This CDR3 contains 17 residues. J was trimmed by 0 bases and V by 6 bases; bases with no gene match: 11. CDR3 sequence: CASSTIPSGGLSYEQYF. The CDR3 DNA is TGTGCCAGCAGCACCATTCCTAGCGGGGGTCTCTCCTACGAGCAGTACTTC.

This chain joins TRBV11-3 and TRBJ1-1; a possible D gene is TRBD1 (5 bases). In germline, CDR1 is SGHNT, CDR2 YENEEA. The length of the CDR3 is 14 residues. The V gene lost 1 base and the J gene lost 3 bases, with 9 bases spanning the gap. The CDR3 loop is CASSLVQGHTEAFF. CDR3 DNA sequence: TGTGCCAGCAGCTTAGTCCAGGGCCACACTGAAGCTTTCTTT.

This clone appeared a few times. The chain recombines TRBV1 with TRBJ1-6; the table's D call of TRBD1 was not tested on the DNA. TRBV1 is designated a pseudogene. This CDR3 has 17 amino acids. CDR3 protein: CASSPDVFGQGRSPLHF. For the CDR3, the DNA is TGCGCCAGCAGCCCAGATGTTTTTGGACAGGGGCGTTCACCCCTCCACTTT.

The chain links TRBV28 to TRBJ2-3; TRBD2 agrees at 15 bases. The CDR3 is made up of 18 amino acids. Germline CDR1 MDHEN, CDR2 SYDVKM. V shed 3 bases and J 2 bases; nucleotides not matched to a gene: 6. CDR3 residues: CASSLGTSGGPYTDTQYF. In nucleotides, the CDR3 is TGTGCCAGCAGTTTGGGGACTAGCGGGGGGCCTTACACAGATACGCAGTATTTT.

By frequency in the sample, this clone is large. V gene TRBV6-8 combines with J gene TRBJ2-1; perhaps TRBD2 as D (5 bases). Germline V CDR1 and CDR2: MNHGY, SAAAGT. The CDR3 consists of 14 residues. V shed 6 bases and J shed 6 bases, with 15 bases lying between them. CDR3: CASRLSGDSNEQFF. As DNA, the CDR3 is TGTGCCAGCAGATTGTCCGGGGATTCCAATGAGCAGTTCTTC.

This clone is termed medium-sized. The rearrangement joins TRBV11-3 to TRBJ1-2, with 7 positions matching TRBD1. The CDR3 extends over 15 amino acids. V trimming: 3 bases; J trimming: 2 bases; junction bases outside the gene matches: 6. Germline-derived CDR1 and CDR2 are SGHNT and YENEEA. The CDR3 bases are TGTGCCAGCAGCTTTCTCCAGACAGGGAACTATGGCTACACCTTC. As protein: CASSFLQTGNYGYTF.

By share, this clone ranks as large. The chain has TRBV9 and TRBJ1-2; 11 bases line up with TRBD1. CDR1 is SGDLS, CDR2 YYNGEE, per germline. This CDR3 region has 16 residues. With V trimmed by 4 bases and J by 1 base, 6 bases remained unmatched. The CDR3 spells CASSPPGQGVNYGYTF. The CDR3 region has the DNA TGTGCCAGCAGCCCCCCGGGACAGGGGGTTAACTATGGCTACACCTTC.

Sample share makes this clone large. This chain joins TRBV11-3 and TRBJ1-4; no definite D call. The CDR3 consists of 16 residues. Between the trimmed V and J ends, which lost 5 bases and 1 base, there was a span of 14 bases. CDR1 SGHNT and CDR2 YENEEA come from the germline V gene. CDR3 amino acids: CASSPASIQTNEKLFF. CDR3 bases: TGTGCCAGCAGCCCAGCCTCCATACAAACTAATGAAAAACTGTTTTTT.

The chain recombines TRBV6-8 with TRBJ2-4; 9 bases line up with TRBD2. Trimming took 4 bases from V and 6 from J; bases not matched to a gene: 16. Germline CDR1 and CDR2: MNHGY and SAAAGT. This CDR3 spans 18 amino acids. In DNA form, the CDR3 reads TGTGCCAGCAGTTCCGAATCTATCGCGGGAGGGCCAAGAAACATTCAGTACTTC. Its translation: CASSSESIAGGPRNIQYF.

The J gene is TRBJ2-1, the V gene TRBV6-4, with 13 bases that match TRBD2. The CDR3 has 16 residues. The germline gives CDR1 MRHNA, CDR2 SNTAGT. J was trimmed by 10 bases and V by 5 bases; bases with no gene match: 11. This chain's CDR3 is CASSTRGLAGVGEQFF. CDR3 coding DNA: TGTGCCAGCAGTACCCGTGGACTAGCGGGAGTCGGGGAGCAGTTCTTC.

V is TRBV9 and J is TRBJ2-1, with a tentative D call TRBD1 (5 bases). Trimming took 4 bases from V and 6 from J, leaving 17 bases between them. CDR3 length: 15 amino acids. CDR1 and CDR2 from the germline V gene are SGDLS and YYNGEE. The CDR3 bases are TGTGCCAGCAGCCAGGAAGGACATATTGGCAATGAGCAGTTCTTC. Its translation is CASSQEGHIGNEQFF.

This clone appeared a few times. The chain carries TRBV6-1 and TRBJ2-7; D possibly corresponds to TRBD2 (5 bases). The germline V gene has CDR1 MNHNS and CDR2 SASEGT. V lost 1 base and J lost 1, with 11 bases in between. This CDR3 is built from 15 residues. The CDR3 nucleotides read TGTGCCAGCAGTGAAGAAGCGGCCGATTCCTACGAGCAGTACTTC. Residues: CASSEEAADSYEQYF.

This clone showed up just a few times. The chain employs TRBV6-8 and TRBJ2-1; tentative D call: TRBD2 (6 bases). Germline CDR1 is MNHGY and CDR2 is SAAAGT. Trimming cost V 4 bases and J 3 bases, with 13 bases left between them. The CDR3 is made up of 15 amino acids. The CDR3 sequence is CASSSPRDFYNEQFF. Here the CDR3 DNA reads TGTGCCAGCAGTTCCCCGAGGGACTTCTACAATGAGCAGTTCTTC.

This clone is large by share. This chain uses TRBV19 with TRBJ2-1, with D unresolved. Between the trimmed V and J ends, which lost 1 base and 0 bases, there was a span of 10 bases. The germline gives CDR1 LNHDA, CDR2 SQIVND (reference sequence). The CDR3 length is 16 residues. CDR3 nucleotides: TGTGCCAGTAGTATAGTTGCGCTAAGCTCCTACAATGAGCAGTTCTTC. This sequence encodes CASSIVALSSYNEQFF.

This clone was found a few times. The chain combines TRBV9 with TRBJ1-1, with 7 bases lining up with TRBD1. Germline trimming cut 1 base from V and 3 bases from J; bases unmatched to any gene: 3. The CDR3 is 14 residues long. The germline gives CDR1 SGDLS, CDR2 YYNGEE. The DNA for the CDR3 is TGTGCCAGCAGCGTACTTACAGGGGACACTGAAGCTTTCTTT. It encodes CASSVLTGDTEAFF.

The chain links TRBV19 to TRBJ2-5; 12 nucleotides align to TRBD2. V was clipped by 5 bases and J by 5 bases; unmatched bases: 12. The CDR3 runs 17 residues. Germline CDR1 is LNHDA and CDR2 is SQIVND (reference sequence). The CDR3 DNA sequence: TGTGCCAGTAGTTTAGGAACTAGCGGGAGGTCCCGGGAGACCCAGTACTTC. It translates to CASSLGTSGRSRETQYF.

This clone was found a few times. This chain uses TRBV6-1 with TRBJ1-5, with 8 positions matching TRBD1. Trimming cost V 0 bases and J 2 bases; bases outside gene matches: 0. This CDR3 region has 15 residues. Germline V gene data show CDR1 as MNHNS and CDR2 as SASEGT. The CDR3 sequence is CASSEATGGNQPQHF. CDR3 coding DNA: TGTGCCAGCAGTGAAGCGACAGGGGGCAATCAGCCCCAGCATTTT.